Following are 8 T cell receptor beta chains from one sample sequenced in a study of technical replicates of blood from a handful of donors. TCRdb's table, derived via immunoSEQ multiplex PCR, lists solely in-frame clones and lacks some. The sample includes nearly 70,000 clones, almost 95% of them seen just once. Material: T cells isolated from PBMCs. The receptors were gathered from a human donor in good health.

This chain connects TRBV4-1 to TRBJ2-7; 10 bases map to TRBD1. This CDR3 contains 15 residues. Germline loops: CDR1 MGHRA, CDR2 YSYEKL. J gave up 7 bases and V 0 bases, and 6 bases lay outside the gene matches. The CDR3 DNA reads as TGCGCCAGCAGCCAAGATCCGGGACAGGGGAAAGAGCAGTACTTC. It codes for CASSQDPGQGKEQYF.

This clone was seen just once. CDR3 nucleotides: TGTGCCAGCAGCTTTGCGAGCCCCTACACAGATACGCAGTATTTT. Translating gives CASSFASPYTDTQYF. This rearrangement joins TRBV7-9 to TRBJ2-3; D is unresolved. Germline CDR1 and CDR2: SEHNR and FQNEAQ (reference sequence). V was cut by 3 bases and J by 2 bases, with 12 bases left in between. This CDR3 is built from 15 residues. Full variable domain (missing parts from reference TRBV7-9 and TRBJ2-3): DTGVSQNPRHKITKRGQNVTFRCDPISEHNRLYWYRQTLGQGPEFLTYFQNEAQLEKSRLLSDRFSAERPKGSFSTLEIQRTEQGDSAMYLCASSFASPYTDTQYFGPGTRLTVL.

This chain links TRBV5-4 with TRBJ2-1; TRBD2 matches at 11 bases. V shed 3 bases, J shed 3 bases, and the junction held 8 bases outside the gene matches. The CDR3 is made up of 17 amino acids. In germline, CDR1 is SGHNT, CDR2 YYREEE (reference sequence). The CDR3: CASSSLAGGRHYNEQFF. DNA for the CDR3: TGTGCCAGCAGCTCCTTAGCGGGAGGGAGACACTACAATGAGCAGTTCTTC. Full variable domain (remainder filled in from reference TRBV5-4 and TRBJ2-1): ETGVTQSPTHLIKTRGQQVTLRCSSQSGHNTVSWYQQALGQGPQFIFQYYREEENGRGNFPPRFSGLQFPNYSSELNVNALELDDSALYLCASSSLAGGRHYNEQFFGPGTRLTVL.

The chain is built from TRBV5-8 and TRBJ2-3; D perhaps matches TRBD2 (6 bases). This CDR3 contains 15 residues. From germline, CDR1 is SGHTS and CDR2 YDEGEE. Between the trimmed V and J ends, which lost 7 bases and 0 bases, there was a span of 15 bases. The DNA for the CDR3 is TGTGCCAGCTTGGGTCTAGCGCTTAGCACAGATACGCAGTATTTT. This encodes CASLGLALSTDTQYF.

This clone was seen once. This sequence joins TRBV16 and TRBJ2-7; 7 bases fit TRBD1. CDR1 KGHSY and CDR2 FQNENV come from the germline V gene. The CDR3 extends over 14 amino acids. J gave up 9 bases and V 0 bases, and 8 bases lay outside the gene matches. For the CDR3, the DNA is TGTGCCAGCAGCCAATCCGGCAGGGGGAGTCGGCAGTACTTC. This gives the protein CASSQSGRGSRQYF.

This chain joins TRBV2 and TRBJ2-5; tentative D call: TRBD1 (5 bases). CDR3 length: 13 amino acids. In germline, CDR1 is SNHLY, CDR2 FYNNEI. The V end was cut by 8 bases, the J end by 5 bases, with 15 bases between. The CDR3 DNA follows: TGTGCCAGCGCCAATTTCAGGGTTGAGACCCAGTACTTC. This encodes CASANFRVETQYF.

The CDR3 loop reads CASSFPGNNYGYTF. The DNA of the CDR3 is TGTGCCAGCAGCTTTCCAGGGAATAACTATGGCTACACCTTC. V gene TRBV5-5 combines with J gene TRBJ1-2; possibly TRBD1 for D (5 bases). V shed 2 bases and J shed 1 base, with 9 bases lying between them. The CDR3 sequence is 14 residues long. Per the germline V gene, CDR1 is SGHKS and CDR2 is YYEKEE (reference sequence). Full variable domain (rest looked up from reference TRBV5-5 and TRBJ1-2): DAGVTQSPTHLIKTRGQQVTLRCSPISGHKSVSWYQQVLGQGPQFIFQYYEKEERGRGNFPDRFSARQFPNYSSELNVNALLLGDSALYLCASSFPGNNYGYTFGSGTRLTVV.

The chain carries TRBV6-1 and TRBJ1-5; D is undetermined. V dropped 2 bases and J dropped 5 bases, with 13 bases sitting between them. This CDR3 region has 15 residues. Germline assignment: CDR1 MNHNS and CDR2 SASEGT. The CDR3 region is CASSESRGRDQPQHF. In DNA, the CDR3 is TGTGCCAGCAGTGAAAGTCGCGGGAGGGATCAGCCCCAGCATTTT.